These 29 T cell receptor beta chains originate from one sample sequenced in a study of cytomegalovirus exposure and HLA in healthy donors. Sequencing used immunoSEQ multiplex PCR; TCRdb keeps in-frame clones, though not all of them. This table holds around 160,000 clones, about 85% found once. The sequencing input was PBMCs. These receptors all stem from a man under 40 in good health and CMV-seropositive.

This chain joins TRBV4-3 and TRBJ2-5; TRBD1 matches 8 bases. This CDR3 comprises 18 residues. The ends lost 0 bases at V and 2 bases at J; junction bases unmatched: 11. Germline V gene data show CDR1 as LGHNA and CDR2 as YSLEER. The CDR3 DNA is TGCGCCAGCAGCCAAGATCTCACAGCAGGGGGCCTTCAAGAGACCCAGTACTTC. The encoded protein is CASSQDLTAGGLQETQYF.

The chain links TRBV7-9 to TRBJ1-2, with D tentatively TRBD1 (6 bases). The CDR3 is made up of 14 amino acids. V shed 4 bases and J shed 7 bases, with 16 bases lying between them. The germline V gene has CDR1 SEHNR and CDR2 FQNEAQ (reference sequence). CDR3 DNA: TGTGCCAGCAGCTCCTACCTGGGGGGGGCTGGCTACACCTTC. Translating it yields CASSSYLGGAGYTF. Looking up the rest from reference TRBV7-9 and TRBJ1-2 gives the full variable domain: DTGVSQNPRHKITKRGQNVTFRCDPISEHNRLYWYRQTLGQGPEFLTYFQNEAQLEKSRLLSDRFSAERPKGSFSTLEIQRTEQGDSAMYLCASSSYLGGAGYTFGSGTRLTVV.

V usage is TRBV7-2 and J usage is TRBJ2-7; TRBD2 matches at 8 bases. Germline trimming cut 4 bases from V and 3 bases from J; bases unmatched to any gene: 8. Germline V gene lookup returns CDR1 SGHTA and CDR2 FQGNSA. This CDR3 region has 15 residues. CDR3 coding DNA: TGTGCCAGCAGCTCCCCGACTACTAGCGGCTACGAGCAGTACTTC. This codes for CASSSPTTSGYEQYF.

The chain carries TRBV9 and TRBJ2-5; 9 bases align to TRBD1. The CDR3 contains 14 residues. Trimming removed 4 bases from V and 5 bases from J; junction bases left unmatched: 6. Germline loops: CDR1 SGDLS, CDR2 YYNGEE. The CDR3 nucleotides read TGTGCCAGCAGCCTGGACAGGGGAAGCGAGACCCAGTACTTC. It translates to CASSLDRGSETQYF.

V gene TRBV7-3 combines with J gene TRBJ1-5; no clear D gene. Germline values: CDR1 SGHTA, CDR2 FQGTGA. CDR3 size: 16 residues. With 5 bases removed from V and 3 bases from J, the gap between germline ends came to 17 bases. The CDR3: CASSLGPVDYNQPQHF. As DNA, the CDR3 is TGTGCCAGCAGCCTAGGCCCGGTAGATTACAATCAGCCCCAGCATTTT.

This sequence joins TRBV6-6 and TRBJ1-2; possibly TRBD1 for D (5 bases). Trimming took 0 bases from V and 2 from J, leaving 7 bases between them. The CDR3 is 14 residues long. CDR1 is MNHNY, CDR2 SVGAGI, per germline (reference sequence). CDR3 in amino acids: CASSYSTVNYGYTF. The CDR3 nucleotides are TGTGCCAGCAGTTACTCGACAGTCAACTATGGCTACACCTTC.

This clone was counted once. As DNA, the CDR3 is TGTGCCAGCAGCTTTACCCAGGCAGGGGGGACCCAGTACTTC. This codes for CASSFTQAGGTQYF. The rearrangement uses TRBV7-9 and TRBJ2-5, with 7 bases fitting TRBD1. CDR1 and CDR2 (germline): SEHNR, FQNEAQ (reference sequence). Trimming took 3 bases from V and 7 from J; bases not matched to a gene: 8. This CDR3 comprises 14 residues.

This chain connects TRBV11-2 to TRBJ2-7; D is possibly TRBD1 (5 bases). The CDR3 is 14 amino acids. Between the trimmed V and J ends, which lost 8 bases and 2 bases, there was a span of 16 bases. Germline loops: CDR1 SGHAT, CDR2 FQNNGV. CDR3 amino acids: CASHQTDSTYEQYF. The DNA of the CDR3 is TGTGCCAGCCACCAGACCGACAGCACCTACGAGCAGTACTTC.

This chain uses TRBV7-6 with TRBJ1-3, with a weak D call TRBD1 (5 bases). There are 13 residues in the CDR3. Germline V lookup: CDR1 SGHVS, CDR2 FNYEAQ. Trimming cost V 0 bases and J 8 bases, with 8 bases left between them. The CDR3 coding sequence is TGTGCCAGCAGCTTAGCAGGGGCTGACACCATATATTTT. It is translated as CASSLAGADTIYF.

CDR3 coding DNA: TGTGCCAGCAGCCAAGAAAACAAACAAGAGACCCAGTACTTC. Its translation is CASSQENKQETQYF. The chain couples TRBV14 to TRBJ2-5; D remains unclear. Trimming stripped 0 bases from V and 2 bases from J, with 7 bases between. Germline V gives CDR1 SGHDN, CDR2 FVKESK. The CDR3 has 14 residues.

V gene TRBV7-8 combines with J gene TRBJ1-2; D is undetermined. The CDR3 has 16 amino acids. V lost 1 base and J lost 4, with 16 bases in between. Germline CDR1 is SGHVS and CDR2 is FQNEAQ. CDR3 nucleotide sequence: TGTGCCAGCAGCTTAGAACCGCCAGGTTCCCTCTATGGCTACACCTTC. This encodes CASSLEPPGSLYGYTF.

The V gene is TRBV7-2, the J gene TRBJ1-1; D is uncertain. The V gene lost 5 bases and the J gene lost 0 bases, with 7 bases spanning the gap. Germline values: CDR1 SGHTA, CDR2 FQGNSA. The CDR3 sequence is 13 residues long. The CDR3 sequence: CASSTHMNTEAFF. For the CDR3, the DNA is TGTGCCAGCAGCACCCACATGAACACTGAAGCTTTCTTT.

The genes are TRBV6-6 and TRBJ2-5, with 7 positions matching TRBD1. Germline V gives CDR1 MNHNY, CDR2 SVGAGI (reference sequence). Unmatched junction bases numbered 8, after V lost 6 bases and J lost 1 base. This CDR3 comprises 15 residues. CDR3 region: CASSPHDRAQETQYF. The CDR3 DNA follows: TGTGCCAGCAGCCCACACGACAGGGCCCAAGAGACCCAGTACTTC.

The V call is TRBV4-1, the J call TRBJ2-5; 7 nucleotides align to TRBD1. This CDR3 comprises 15 residues. V lost 0 bases to trimming and J lost 2 bases; unmatched junction nucleotides: 3. CDR1 and CDR2 (germline): MGHRA, YSYEKL. CDR3 bases: TGCGCCAGCAGCCAAGAAGACAGGGAACAAGAGACCCAGTACTTC. Amino acids: CASSQEDREQETQYF.

J is TRBJ1-1 and V is TRBV27; 8 positions match TRBD1. Germline V gives CDR1 MNHEY, CDR2 SMNVEV (reference sequence). V dropped 5 bases and J dropped 5; count of bases not matched to a gene: 7. CDR3 length equals 14 residues. CDR3 in amino acids: CASSPDRDKTEAFF. The CDR3, as DNA: TGTGCCAGCAGTCCGGACAGGGATAAAACTGAAGCTTTCTTT.

The chain has TRBV5-6 and TRBJ2-2; 7 nucleotides match TRBD1. The CDR3 loop spans 16 amino acids. Germline lookup yields CDR1 SGHDT and CDR2 YYEEEE. The V gene end was trimmed by 3 bases and the J gene end by 3 bases; junction bases not matched to a gene: 8. CDR3 DNA: TGTGCCAGCAGCTCTACAGGGGTTGGGTACACCGGGGAGCTGTTTTTT. Encoded protein: CASSSTGVGYTGELFF.

The genes are TRBV10-1 and TRBJ2-3; 8 bases map to TRBD2. J was trimmed by 1 base and V by 3 bases; bases with no gene match: 3. CDR3 length: 15 amino acids. CDR1 is WNHNN and CDR2 is SYGVQD in the germline V gene (reference sequence). The CDR3 nucleotides read TGCGCCAGCAGTGATCAAGCGGGGGGCACAGATACGCAGTATTTT. This codes for CASSDQAGGTDTQYF.

CDR3 DNA sequence: TGCGCCAGCGACCAGGATCCGGGACTAGGCACAGATACGCAGTATTTT. Its translation is CASDQDPGLGTDTQYF. The J gene is TRBJ2-3, the V gene TRBV5-1, with TRBD2 matching over 8 bases. Looked up from germline, CDR1 is SGHRS and CDR2 is YFSETQ. With V trimmed by 7 bases and J by 1 base, 11 bases remained unmatched. This CDR3 has 16 amino acids.

The chain combines TRBV5-1 with TRBJ2-3; 11 bases fit TRBD1. Germline CDR1 is SGHRS and CDR2 is YFSETQ. The CDR3 is 15 amino acids. V shed 1 base and J 6 bases; nucleotides not matched to a gene: 4. CDR3 sequence (DNA): TGCGCCAGCAGCTTGAGGACAGGGGGCTGGGATACGCAGTATTTT. Protein product: CASSLRTGGWDTQYF.

This chain joins TRBV7-9 and TRBJ2-2; 7 bases align to TRBD1. The germline V gene has CDR1 SEHNR and CDR2 FQNEAQ (reference sequence). The CDR3 extends over 16 amino acids. J lost 0 bases, V lost 4 bases, and 5 bases had no gene match. CDR3 residues: CASSSPRGTNTGELFF. The CDR3 bases are TGTGCCAGCAGCTCGCCCAGGGGGACGAACACCGGGGAGCTGTTTTTT.

Here the CDR3 reads CASSMTESSYNSPLHF. The CDR3 DNA sequence: TGCGCCAGCAGCATGACTGAGAGCTCCTATAATTCACCCCTCCACTTT. The chain couples TRBV5-1 to TRBJ1-6; D not certain. Deletions cut 4 bases from V and 0 bases from J, with 11 bases between. The CDR3 runs 16 residues. CDR1 SGHRS and CDR2 YFSETQ come from the germline V gene.

This chain uses TRBV19 with TRBJ1-5; D uncertain. CDR1 LNHDA and CDR2 SQIVND come from the germline V gene (reference sequence). Deletions cut 2 bases from V and 6 bases from J, with 14 bases between. The CDR3 length is 15 residues. The CDR3 DNA is TGTGCCAGTAGTATAACCCAACTTCCAGGTCAGCCCCAGCATTTT. It encodes CASSITQLPGQPQHF.

This clone was detected only a few times. The chain recombines TRBV6-1 with TRBJ2-7; TRBD1 agrees at 9 bases. Germline CDR1 MNHNS, CDR2 SASEGT. The CDR3 has 15 residues. J was trimmed by 4 bases and V by 4 bases; bases with no gene match: 8. The CDR3 region is CASSATTGGAYEQYF. CDR3 bases: TGTGCCAGCAGTGCCACTACAGGGGGCGCGTACGAGCAGTACTTC.

The chain is built from TRBV5-4 and TRBJ2-3; a possible D gene is TRBD2 (7 bases). Trimming left V 5 bases short and J 4 bases short, with 23 bases between. Germline V CDR1 and CDR2: SGHNT, YYREEE (reference sequence). The CDR3 covers 17 residues. The CDR3 loop reads CASRPWGGQVMADTQYF. The CDR3 coding sequence is TGTGCCAGCAGACCCTGGGGGGGGCAAGTTATGGCAGATACGCAGTATTTT.

The chain uses TRBV4-2 and TRBJ2-7, with TRBD2 matching 9 bases. The CDR3 has 16 residues. The germline gives CDR1 LGHNA, CDR2 YNFKEQ. With 0 bases clipped from V and 0 bases from J, the junction kept 3 bases outside the gene matches. The CDR3 protein is CASSQELAGTSYEQYF. The CDR3 region has the DNA TGTGCCAGCAGCCAAGAGCTAGCGGGGACCTCCTACGAGCAGTACTTC.

V gene TRBV6-5 combines with J gene TRBJ1-2; D gene uncertain. CDR1 is MNHEY, CDR2 SVGAGI, per germline. The ends were cut back, 6 bases at V and 6 bases at J, with 8 bases in the middle. This CDR3 comprises 11 residues. The CDR3 nucleotides read TGTGCCAGCAGCTTCGAGCATGGCTACACCTTC. Translated, it gives CASSFEHGYTF.

The rearrangement uses TRBV7-2 and TRBJ2-2, with 7 bases aligning to TRBD2. The J segment lost 5 bases and the V segment lost 7 bases, leaving 7 bases of the junction unmatched. The CDR3 length is 14 residues. Germline V CDR1 and CDR2: SGHTA, FQGNSA. The CDR3 protein is CASKVGEGTGELFF. As DNA, the CDR3 is TGTGCCAGCAAGGTCGGGGAGGGAACCGGGGAGCTGTTTTTT.

The chain is built from TRBV4-1 and TRBJ2-1; the match to TRBD2 covers 11 bases. The germline V gene encodes CDR1 MGHRA and CDR2 YSYEKL. The CDR3 has 16 amino acids. With 2 bases clipped from V and 8 bases from J, the junction kept 8 bases outside the gene matches. CDR3 sequence: CASSQPLAGGLDEQFF. CDR3 coding DNA: TGCGCCAGCAGCCAACCATTAGCGGGGGGGTTGGATGAGCAGTTCTTC.

This chain links TRBV6-5 with TRBJ2-2; no clear D gene. Germline V gene lookup returns CDR1 MNHEY and CDR2 SVGAGI. V lost 0 bases to trimming and J lost 7 bases, with 15 bases between them. This CDR3 has 16 amino acids. CDR3 region: CASSYSARRNGGELFF. The CDR3 nucleotides read TGTGCCAGCAGTTACTCGGCTAGGAGAAACGGCGGGGAGCTGTTTTTT.